The 17 T cell receptor beta chains given below trace back to one sample, sequenced in a study of cytomegalovirus exposure and HLA in healthy donors. Primers: 60 Vbeta forward and 13 Jbeta reverse. TCRdb's table, derived via immunoSEQ multiplex PCR, lists solely in-frame clones and lacks some. The sample contains roughly 69,000 clones, 60% to 75% of which appear only once. The sequencing sample was made of PBMCs. The origin of the receptors is a male donor in good health and CMV-seropositive.

This clone was seen once. The chain employs TRBV14 and TRBJ2-7; D unresolved. The CDR3 is 13 residues long. V lost 5 bases to trimming and J lost 6 bases, with 14 bases between them. Germline V gene lookup returns CDR1 SGHDN and CDR2 FVKESK. CDR3 region: CASSFTSRSEQYF. The CDR3 bases are TGTGCCAGCAGCTTTACCTCGAGAAGCGAGCAGTACTTC.

The rearrangement joins TRBV18 to TRBJ2-1, with a tentative D call TRBD1 (5 bases). The length of the CDR3 is 13 residues. The ends were cut back, 3 bases at V and 12 bases at J, with 15 bases in the middle. Germline CDR1 KGHSH, CDR2 LQKENI. Here the CDR3 reads CASSPTEGARQFF. The CDR3 DNA reads as TGTGCCAGCTCACCGACAGAAGGGGCAAGGCAGTTCTTC.

In this sample, this clone turned up a few times. This rearrangement joins TRBV30 to TRBJ1-1; 12 nucleotides agree with TRBD1. Trimming at V came to 3 bases and at J to 11 bases, leaving 7 bases not matched to a gene. The CDR3 consists of 13 residues. Germline CDR1 GTSNPN, CDR2 SVGIG (reference sequence). This chain's CDR3 is CAWSPGQGAGAFF. CDR3 coding DNA: TGTGCCTGGAGCCCGGGACAGGGGGCTGGGGCTTTCTTT.

This chain joins TRBV6-1 and TRBJ2-3, with D possibly being TRBD1 (6 bases). V was cut by 4 bases and J by 2 bases, with 13 bases left in between. Per the germline V gene, CDR1 is MNHNS and CDR2 is SASEGT. This CDR3 has 15 amino acids. This chain's CDR3 is CASSGLPGVTDTQYF. CDR3 bases: TGTGCCAGCAGTGGACTGCCAGGGGTCACAGATACGCAGTATTTT.

This chain uses TRBV29-1 with TRBJ1-5; D remains unclear. Germline loops: CDR1 SQVTM, CDR2 ANQGSEA. The length of the CDR3 is 13 residues. The V and J ends lost 4 bases and 0 bases respectively, with 7 bases between them. In DNA form, the CDR3 reads TGCAGCGTTGTCCAGGATAGCAATCAGCCCCAGCATTTT. Amino acid sequence: CSVVQDSNQPQHF. The full variable domain, in which reference TRBV29-1 and TRBJ1-5 provide the parts outside the CDR3, is SAVISQKPSRDICQRGTSLTIQCQVDSQVTMMFWYRQQPGQSLTLIATANQGSEATYESGFVIDKFPISRPNLTFSTLTVSNMSPEDSSIYLCSVVQDSNQPQHFGDGTRLSIL.

The gene calls are TRBV9 and TRBJ2-5, with 7 bases identical to TRBD2. The DNA end is a closer match to TRBJ2-7, so the J assignment may be wrong. The CDR3 loop spans 15 amino acids. Germline V gives CDR1 SGDLS, CDR2 YYNGEE. The CDR3 sequence: CASSPQRGFSYEQYF. In DNA form, the CDR3 reads TGTGCCAGCAGCCCTCAGCGGGGATTCTCCTACGAGCAGTACTTC.

The J gene is TRBJ2-3, the V gene TRBV7-2; 12 bases line up with TRBD2. Trimming cost V 5 bases and J 2 bases; bases outside gene matches: 11. Germline V lookup: CDR1 SGHTA, CDR2 FQGNSA. The CDR3 sequence is 18 residues long. The CDR3 DNA is TGTGCCAGCAGCCACCGATCCCTAGCGGGGGGGCCCACAGATACGCAGTATTTT. Translated: CASSHRSLAGGPTDTQYF.

The chain joins TRBV5-8 to TRBJ1-1; no definite D call. V lost 4 bases and J 7 bases, leaving 8 bases between the germline ends. Germline CDR1 SGHTS, CDR2 YDEGEE. This CDR3 is 11 amino acids long. CDR3 nucleotide sequence: TGTGCCAGCAGCCCCTTAATTGAAGCTTTCTTT. Residues: CASSPLIEAFF.

The chain carries TRBV2 and TRBJ1-6; TRBD1 matches 9 bases. This CDR3 spans 14 amino acids. Germline V gene data show CDR1 as SNHLY and CDR2 as FYNNEI. V lost 6 bases to trimming and J lost 7 bases; unmatched junction nucleotides: 4. The CDR3 coding sequence is TGTGCCAGCAGCCGGACAGGGGTGAATTCACCCCTCCACTTT. Residues: CASSRTGVNSPLHF. The full variable domain, with the rest looked up from reference TRBV2 and TRBJ1-6, is EPEVTQTPSHQVTQMGQEVILRCVPISNHLYFYWYRQILGQKVEFLVSFYNNEISEKSEIFDDQFSVERPDGSNFTLKIRSTKLEDSAMYFCASSRTGVNSPLHFGNGTRLTVT.

The V call is TRBV23-1, the J call TRBJ2-1; 11 bases map to TRBD1. TRBV23-1 carries the ORF label, with uncertain function. The junction had 3 bases not matched to a gene; V was cut back by 2 bases and J by 3 bases. The CDR3 runs 16 residues. CDR3 loop: CASSQRGTGGYNEQFF. CDR3 nucleotides: TGCGCCAGCAGTCAAAGGGGGACAGGGGGCTACAATGAGCAGTTCTTC.

The chain is built from TRBV7-9 and TRBJ2-7; 9 positions match TRBD1. CDR3 length equals 15 residues. V dropped 3 bases and J dropped 3; count of bases not matched to a gene: 6. Germline CDR1 is SEHNR and CDR2 is FQNEAQ (reference sequence). This chain's CDR3 is CASSFPDRGSYEQYF. CDR3 sequence (DNA): TGTGCCAGCAGCTTCCCGGACAGGGGAAGCTACGAGCAGTACTTC.

In its sample, this clone was seen a few times. This chain connects TRBV6-5 to TRBJ2-1, with D possibly being TRBD1 (6 bases). The CDR3 covers 14 residues. V lost 7 bases, J lost 8 bases, and 18 bases lay in between. The V gene's germline CDR1 is MNHEY and CDR2 SVGAGI. The CDR3 bases are TGTGCCAGCACAAGGGGGAGCCCTCTCCATGAGCAGTTCTTC. Protein product: CASTRGSPLHEQFF.

The V call is TRBV4-3, the J call TRBJ2-2; maybe TRBD2 (7 bases). CDR1 and CDR2 (germline): LGHNA, YSLEER. This CDR3 spans 15 amino acids. The V end lost 3 bases, the J end lost 4 bases, and 12 bases lay between the germline ends. As DNA, the CDR3 is TGCGCCAGCAGCCAGGACGGGGGGCCCACCGGGGAGCTGTTTTTT. This codes for CASSQDGGPTGELFF.

With respect to this clone: A junction boundary mismatches the germline segment, possibly from a read error. The genes are TRBV5-1 and TRBJ1-2, with TRBD1 identical over 8 bases. From germline, CDR1 is SGHRS and CDR2 YFSETQ. This CDR3 is built from 15 residues. The CDR3 nucleotides read TGCGCCAGCCGCTTGGTGGACAGGGAGGCCTCTGGCTACACCTTC. Amino acids: CASRLVDREASGYTF.

This chain links TRBV4-3 with TRBJ2-3; D gene unclear. Trimming took 0 bases from V and 5 from J, leaving 12 bases between them. CDR1 is LGHNA, CDR2 YSLEER, per germline. The CDR3 contains 15 residues. The CDR3 DNA reads TGCGCCAGCAGCCAAGATATGAAGCTGATAGATACGCAGTATTTT. This codes for CASSQDMKLIDTQYF.

The chain recombines TRBV7-2 with TRBJ2-5; the D is unclear. CDR1 and CDR2 (germline): SGHTA, FQGNSA. CDR3 length equals 12 residues. Trimming removed 5 bases from V and 4 bases from J, with 8 bases in between. CDR3 sequence: CASSPIRETQYF. The CDR3, as DNA: TGTGCCAGCAGCCCTATTCGAGAGACCCAGTACTTC. Together with reference TRBV7-2 and TRBJ2-5, the CDR3 gives the full variable domain: GAGVSQSPSNKVTEKGKDVELRCDPISGHTALYWYRQSLGQGLEFLIYFQGNSAPDKSGLPSDRFSAERTGGSVSTLTIQRTQQEDSAVYLCASSPIRETQYFGPGTRLLVL.

The chain uses TRBV5-6 and TRBJ2-5, with a weak D call TRBD1 (5 bases). The J call may be in error: the DNA end matches TRBJ2-7 better. CDR1 SGHDT and CDR2 YYEEEE come from the germline V gene. The CDR3 contains 14 residues. CDR3 bases: TGTGCCAGCAGCCCATGGACCGGACACTACGAGCAGTACTTC. This translates into CASSPWTGHYEQYF.